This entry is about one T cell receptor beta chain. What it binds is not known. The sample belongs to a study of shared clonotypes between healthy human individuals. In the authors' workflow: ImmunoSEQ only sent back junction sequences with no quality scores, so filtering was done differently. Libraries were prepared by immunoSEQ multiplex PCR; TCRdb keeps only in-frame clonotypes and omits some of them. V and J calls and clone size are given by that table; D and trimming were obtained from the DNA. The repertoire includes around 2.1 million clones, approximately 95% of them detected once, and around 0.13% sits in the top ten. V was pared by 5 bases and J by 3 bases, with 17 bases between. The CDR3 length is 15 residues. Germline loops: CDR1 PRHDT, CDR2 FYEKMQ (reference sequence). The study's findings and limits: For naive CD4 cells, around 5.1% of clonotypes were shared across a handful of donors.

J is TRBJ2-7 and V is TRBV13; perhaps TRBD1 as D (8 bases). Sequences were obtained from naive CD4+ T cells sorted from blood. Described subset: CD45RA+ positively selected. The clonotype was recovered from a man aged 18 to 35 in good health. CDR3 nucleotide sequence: TGTGCCAGCAGCCAGAGGACAGGGAGGGACTACGAGCAGTACTTC. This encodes CASSQRTGRDYEQYF.